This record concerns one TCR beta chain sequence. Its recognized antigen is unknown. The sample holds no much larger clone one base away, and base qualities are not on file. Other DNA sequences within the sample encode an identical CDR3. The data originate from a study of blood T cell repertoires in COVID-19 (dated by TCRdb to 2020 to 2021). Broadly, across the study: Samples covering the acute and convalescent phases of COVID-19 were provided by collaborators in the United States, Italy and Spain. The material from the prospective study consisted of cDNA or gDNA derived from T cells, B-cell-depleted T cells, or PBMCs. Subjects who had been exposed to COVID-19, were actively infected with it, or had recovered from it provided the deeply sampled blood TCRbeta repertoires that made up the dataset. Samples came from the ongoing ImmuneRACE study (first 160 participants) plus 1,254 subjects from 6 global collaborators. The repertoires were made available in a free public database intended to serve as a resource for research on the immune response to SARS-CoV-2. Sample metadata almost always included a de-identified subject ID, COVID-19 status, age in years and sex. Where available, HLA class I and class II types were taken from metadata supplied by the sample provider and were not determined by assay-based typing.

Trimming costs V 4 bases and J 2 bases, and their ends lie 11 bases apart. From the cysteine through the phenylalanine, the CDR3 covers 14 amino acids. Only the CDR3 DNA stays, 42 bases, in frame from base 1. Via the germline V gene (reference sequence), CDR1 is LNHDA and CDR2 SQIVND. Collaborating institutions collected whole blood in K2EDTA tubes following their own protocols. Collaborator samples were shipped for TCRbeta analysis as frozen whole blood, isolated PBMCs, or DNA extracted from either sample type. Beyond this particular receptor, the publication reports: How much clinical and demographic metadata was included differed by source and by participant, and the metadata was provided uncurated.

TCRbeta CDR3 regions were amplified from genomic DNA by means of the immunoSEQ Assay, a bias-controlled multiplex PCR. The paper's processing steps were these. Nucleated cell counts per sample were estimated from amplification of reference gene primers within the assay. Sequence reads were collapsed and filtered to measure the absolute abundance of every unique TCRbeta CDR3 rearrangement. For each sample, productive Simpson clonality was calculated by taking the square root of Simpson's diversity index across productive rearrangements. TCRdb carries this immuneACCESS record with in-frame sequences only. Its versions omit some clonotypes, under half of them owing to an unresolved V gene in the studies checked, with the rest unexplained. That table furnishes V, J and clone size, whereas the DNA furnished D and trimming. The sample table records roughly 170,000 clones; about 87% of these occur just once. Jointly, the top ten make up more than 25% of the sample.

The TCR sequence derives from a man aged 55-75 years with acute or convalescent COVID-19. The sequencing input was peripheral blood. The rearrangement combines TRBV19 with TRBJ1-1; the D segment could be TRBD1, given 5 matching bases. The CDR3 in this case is CASSTGGLNTEAFF. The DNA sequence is TGTGCCAGTAGTACCGGGGGACTCAACACTGAAGCTTTCTTT.